These 2 T cell receptor beta chains share one sample of origin, sequenced in a study of T cell clonotyping in hematopoietic cell transplantation. Produced via immunoSEQ multiplex PCR; TCRdb's table is partial and in-frame only. The profile covers tens of thousands of clones, with 65% to 90% appearing a single time and 5.9% taken by the ten largest. Time point specified: recipient sample about 28 days before transplant, after cytoreduction. The sample in question was peripheral blood mononuclear cells, obtained before stem cell transplant. The receptor set was obtained from a man in his fifties or sixties with biphenotypic leukemia. Some clones in this sample may be carry-over from other donors' samples.

This CDR3 is CASRYSGDNYGYTF. DNA for the CDR3: TGTGCCAGCAGGTACTCAGGGGATAACTATGGCTACACCTTC. The chain carries TRBV28 and TRBJ1-2; D perhaps matches TRBD1 (6 bases). V was pared by 6 bases and J by 1 base, with 12 bases between. The germline V gene has CDR1 MDHEN and CDR2 SYDVKM. The CDR3 runs to 14 residues.

This chain links TRBV5-1 with TRBJ2-1; TRBD1 matches 9 bases. The ends lost 7 bases at V and 15 bases at J; junction bases unmatched: 8. Germline CDR1 is SGHRS and CDR2 is YFSETQ. The CDR3 is made up of 11 amino acids. CDR3 sequence (DNA): TGCGCCAGCTCATTCCGGGACAGGGTGTTCTTC. Amino acid sequence: CASSFRDRVFF. The variable domain in full, with the rest retrieved from reference TRBV5-1 and TRBJ2-1, is KAGVTQTPRYLIKTRGQQVTLSCSPISGHRSVSWYQQTPGQGLQFLFEYFSETQRNKGNFPGRFSGRQFSNSRSEMNVSTLELGDSALYLCASSFRDRVFFGPGTRLTVL.